This T cell receptor beta chain was found in a study of CD8 T cells in Susac syndrome. After extraction with the RNeasy kit, 0.5 to 1 ug of the RNA was reverse transcribed using random hexamers. Amplification of TCR beta CDR3 spanned 54 Vbeta and 13 Jbeta via immunoSEQ multiplex PCR. TCRdb re-called the immunoSEQ multiplex PCR reads with MiXCR, one entry per CDR3 protein. The data show around 130,000 distinct CDR3 sequences, around 96% seen once. The CDR3 has 16 residues. After removal of 5 bases from V and 2 bases from J, the junction contained 6 bases not matched to a gene. Germline-derived CDR1 and CDR2 are SGHTA and FQGNSA.

The sample taken for sequencing was CD4+ T cells from PBMCs. This chain joins TRBV7-2 and TRBJ2-7; 13 positions agree with TRBD2. The receptor was isolated from a human donor with multiple sclerosis. The CDR3 loop is CASSPGGLAGAYEQYF. In nucleotides, the CDR3 is TGTGCCAGCAGCCCTGGAGGACTAGCGGGGGCCTACGAGCAGTACTTC.